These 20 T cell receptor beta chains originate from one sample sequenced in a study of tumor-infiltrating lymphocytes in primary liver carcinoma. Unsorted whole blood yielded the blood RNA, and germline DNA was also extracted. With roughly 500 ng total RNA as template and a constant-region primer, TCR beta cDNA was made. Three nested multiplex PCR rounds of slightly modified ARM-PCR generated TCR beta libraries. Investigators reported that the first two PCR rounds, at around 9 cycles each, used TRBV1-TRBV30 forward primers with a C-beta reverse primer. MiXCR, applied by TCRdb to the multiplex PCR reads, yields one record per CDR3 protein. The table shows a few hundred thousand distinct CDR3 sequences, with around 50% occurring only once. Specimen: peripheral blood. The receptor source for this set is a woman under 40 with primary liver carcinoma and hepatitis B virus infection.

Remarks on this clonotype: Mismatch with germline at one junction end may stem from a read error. CDR3 residues: CASSPWKAGGRVGEQLF. The CDR3 coding sequence is TGTGCCAGCAGCCCCTGGAAAGCTGGCGGGAGGGTGGGTGAGCAGTTATTC. The chain carries TRBV11-1 and TRBJ2-1; the match to TRBD2 covers 9 bases. Germline V lookup: CDR1 SGHAT, CDR2 FQDESV (reference sequence). This CDR3 contains 17 residues.

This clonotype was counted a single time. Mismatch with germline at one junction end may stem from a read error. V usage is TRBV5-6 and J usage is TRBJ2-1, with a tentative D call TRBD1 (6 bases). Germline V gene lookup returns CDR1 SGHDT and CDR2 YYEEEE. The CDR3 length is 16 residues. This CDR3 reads CAGSFNAGEPYNEQFF. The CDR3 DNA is TGTGCCGGCAGCTTTAATGCAGGGGAACCGTACAATGAGCAGTTCTTC. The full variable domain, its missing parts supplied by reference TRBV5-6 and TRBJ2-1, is DAGVTQSPTHLIKTRGQQVTLRCSPKSGHDTVSWYQQALGQGPQFIFQYYEEEERQRGNFPDRFSGHQFPNYSSELNVNALLLGDSALYLCAGSFNAGEPYNEQFFGPGTRLTVL.

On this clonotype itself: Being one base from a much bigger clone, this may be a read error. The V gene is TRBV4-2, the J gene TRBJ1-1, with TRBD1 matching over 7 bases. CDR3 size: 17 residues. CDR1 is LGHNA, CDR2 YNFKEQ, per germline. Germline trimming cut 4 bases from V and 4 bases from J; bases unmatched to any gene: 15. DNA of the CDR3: TGTGCCAGCAGCCGAGAAAATCGACAGGGATTGGGCACTGAAGCTTTCTTT. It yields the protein CASSRENRQGLGTEAFF.

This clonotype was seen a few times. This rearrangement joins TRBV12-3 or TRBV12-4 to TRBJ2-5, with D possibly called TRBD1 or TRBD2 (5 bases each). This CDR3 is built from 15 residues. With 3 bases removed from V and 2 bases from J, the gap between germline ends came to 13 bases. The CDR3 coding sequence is TGTGCCAGCAGTTTCGGACTTAGGGGTCAAGAGACCCAGTACTTC. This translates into CASSFGLRGQETQYF.

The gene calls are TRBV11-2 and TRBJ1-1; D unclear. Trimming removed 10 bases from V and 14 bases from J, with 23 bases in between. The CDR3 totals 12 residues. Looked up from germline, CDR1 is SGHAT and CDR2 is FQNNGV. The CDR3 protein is CANSLGPTETFF. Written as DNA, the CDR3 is TGTGCCAACAGTTTAGGCCCCACTGAAACCTTCTTT.

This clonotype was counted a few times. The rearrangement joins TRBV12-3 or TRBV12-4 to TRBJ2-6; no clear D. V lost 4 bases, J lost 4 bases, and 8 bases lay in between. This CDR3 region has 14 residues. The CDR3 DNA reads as TGTGCCAGCAGTTCCGGTCCCGGGGCCAACGTCCTGACTTTC. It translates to CASSSGPGANVLTF.

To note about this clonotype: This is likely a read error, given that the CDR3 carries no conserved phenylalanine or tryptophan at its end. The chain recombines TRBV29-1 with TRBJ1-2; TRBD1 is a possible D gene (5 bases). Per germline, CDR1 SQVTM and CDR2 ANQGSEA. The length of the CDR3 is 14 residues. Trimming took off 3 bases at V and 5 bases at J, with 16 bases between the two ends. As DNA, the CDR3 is TGCAGCGTTGAGGCAGGGAGTGGACTTTATGGCTACACCTAC. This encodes CSVEAGSGLYGYTY.

The CDR3 loop is CASSQDREPVVDSFDEQFF. The CDR3 bases are TGCGCCAGCAGCCAAGATAGGGAACCAGTTGTCGATTCGTTTGATGAGCAGTTCTTC. J is TRBJ2-1 and V is TRBV4-3, with D hard to call. Germline values: CDR1 LGHNA, CDR2 YSLEER. This CDR3 spans 19 amino acids. V lost 0 bases and J 8 bases, leaving 26 bases between the germline ends.

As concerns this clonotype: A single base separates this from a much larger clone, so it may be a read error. The CDR3 region has the DNA TGTGCCAGCATCAGCCCGAGACAGGGAACCGATGAGCAGTTCTTC. The encoded protein is CASISPRQGTDEQFF. The chain uses TRBV11-1 and TRBJ2-1; 7 bases line up with TRBD1. J was trimmed by 8 bases and V by 7 bases; bases with no gene match: 14. The V gene's germline CDR1 is SGHAT and CDR2 FQDESV (reference sequence). The CDR3 has 15 residues.

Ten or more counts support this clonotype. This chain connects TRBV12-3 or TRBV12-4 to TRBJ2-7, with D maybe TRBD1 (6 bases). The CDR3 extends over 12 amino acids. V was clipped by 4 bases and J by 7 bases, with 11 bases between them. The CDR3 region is CASSSVRGEQYF. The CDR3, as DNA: TGTGCCAGCAGTTCCGTGAGGGGGGAGCAGTACTTC.

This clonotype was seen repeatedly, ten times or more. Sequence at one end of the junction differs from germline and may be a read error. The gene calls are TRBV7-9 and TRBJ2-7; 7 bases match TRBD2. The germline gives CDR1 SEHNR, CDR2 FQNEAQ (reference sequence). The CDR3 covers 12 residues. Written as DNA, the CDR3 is TGTGCCAGCAGCCTAGCGGCCTACGAGCAGTACTTC. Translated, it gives CASSLAAYEQYF.

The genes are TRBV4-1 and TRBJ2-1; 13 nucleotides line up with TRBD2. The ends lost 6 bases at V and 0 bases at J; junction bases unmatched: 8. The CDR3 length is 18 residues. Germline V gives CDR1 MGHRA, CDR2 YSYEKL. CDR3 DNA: TGCGCCAGCAGACCGGGACTAGCGGGGAAGAGCTCCTACAATGAGCAGTTCTTC. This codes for CASRPGLAGKSSYNEQFF.

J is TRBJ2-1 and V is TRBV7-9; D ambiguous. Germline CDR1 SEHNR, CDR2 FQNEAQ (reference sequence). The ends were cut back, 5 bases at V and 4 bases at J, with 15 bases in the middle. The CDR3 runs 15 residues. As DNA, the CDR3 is TGTGCCAGCAGCGGCGAAGCTGGAGTATACAATGAGCAGTTCTTC. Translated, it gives CASSGEAGVYNEQFF.

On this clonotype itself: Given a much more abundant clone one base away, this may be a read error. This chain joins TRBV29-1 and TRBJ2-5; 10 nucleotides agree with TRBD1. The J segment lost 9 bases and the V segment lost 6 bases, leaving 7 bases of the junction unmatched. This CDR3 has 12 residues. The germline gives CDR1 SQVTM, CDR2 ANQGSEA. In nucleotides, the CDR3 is TGCAGCGTGACCGGGACAGGGGAGGCCCAGTACTTC. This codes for CSVTGTGEAQYF.

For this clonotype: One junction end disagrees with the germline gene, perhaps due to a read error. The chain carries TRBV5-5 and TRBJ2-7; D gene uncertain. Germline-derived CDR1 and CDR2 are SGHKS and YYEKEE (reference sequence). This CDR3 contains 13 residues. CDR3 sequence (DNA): TGTGTCAGCAGCCGCTACATTTTTTACGAGCAGTACTTC. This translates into CVSSRYIFYEQYF.

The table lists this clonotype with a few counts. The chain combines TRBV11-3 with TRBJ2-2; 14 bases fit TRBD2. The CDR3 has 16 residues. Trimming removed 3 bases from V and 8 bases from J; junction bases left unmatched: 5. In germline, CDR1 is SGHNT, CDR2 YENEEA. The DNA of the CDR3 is TGTGCCAGCAGCTTGGCGACTAGCGGGAGGGCGGGGGAGCTGTTTTTT. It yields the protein CASSLATSGRAGELFF. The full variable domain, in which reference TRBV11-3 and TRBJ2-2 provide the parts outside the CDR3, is EAGVVQSPRYKIIEKKQPVAFWCNPISGHNTLYWYLQNLGQGPELLIRYENEEAVDDSQLPKDRFSAERLKGVDSTLKIQPAELGDSAVYLCASSLATSGRAGELFFGEGSRLTVL.

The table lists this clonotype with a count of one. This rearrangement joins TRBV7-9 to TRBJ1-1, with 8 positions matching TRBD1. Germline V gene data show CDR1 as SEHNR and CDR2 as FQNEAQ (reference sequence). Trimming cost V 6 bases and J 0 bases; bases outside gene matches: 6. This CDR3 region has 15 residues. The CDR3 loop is CASSHRGGMNTEAFF. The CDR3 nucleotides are TGTGCCAGCAGTCACAGGGGGGGTATGAACACTGAAGCTTTCTTT.

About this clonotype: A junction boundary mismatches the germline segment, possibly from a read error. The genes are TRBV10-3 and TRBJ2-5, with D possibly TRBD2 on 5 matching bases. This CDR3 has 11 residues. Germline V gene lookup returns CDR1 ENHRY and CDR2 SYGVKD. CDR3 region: CVISERETQYF. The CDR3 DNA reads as TGTGTCATCAGTGAGCGGGAGACCCAGTACTTC.

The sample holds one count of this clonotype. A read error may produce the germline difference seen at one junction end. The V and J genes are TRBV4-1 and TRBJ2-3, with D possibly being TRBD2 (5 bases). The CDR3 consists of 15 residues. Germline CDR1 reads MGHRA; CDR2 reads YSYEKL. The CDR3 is CASSPQRSVADTHYF. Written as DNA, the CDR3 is TGCGCCAGCTCGCCCCAGCGGAGTGTGGCAGATACGCACTATTTT.

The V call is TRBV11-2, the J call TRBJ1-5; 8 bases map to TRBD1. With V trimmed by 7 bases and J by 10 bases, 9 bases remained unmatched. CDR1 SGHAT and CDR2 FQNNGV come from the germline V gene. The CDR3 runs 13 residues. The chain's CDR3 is CASNRGQGSPQHF. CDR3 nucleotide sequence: TGTGCCAGCAACCGCGGACAGGGTAGCCCCCAGCATTTT.